One T cell receptor beta chain is described in this entry. The data belong to a study of blood T cell repertoires in COVID-19. Trimming took 0 bases from V and 6 from J, leaving 13 bases between them. Germline V gene sequence: CDR1 SGHRS, CDR2 YFSETQ. This CDR3 region has 14 residues. Repertoires were generated with immunoSEQ multiplex PCR, while TCRdb's copy carries only in-frame clones and drops some. The sample includes about 150,000 clones, around 90% seen only once; the top ten take more than 5%. This TCR was sampled from a human donor in a cohort sampled during active COVID-19. Material for sequencing was peripheral blood. The chain joins TRBV5-1 to TRBJ2-7; tentatively, D is TRBD2 (7 bases). In nucleotides, the CDR3 is TGCGCCAGCAGCTTGGCGGGGGGCTATAGCGAGCAGTACTTC. This gives the protein CASSLAGGYSEQYF.